Below, one TCR beta chain is given with its context. The authors' processing: Using reference gene primer amplification, nucleated cell counts were estimated. Sequencing used immunoSEQ multiplex PCR; TCRdb keeps in-frame clones, though not all of them. Clonal size and the V and J genes are those of that table, whereas D and trimming came from the DNA. This sample carries some 140,000 clones, more than 75% of them seen once, and the ten largest clones take around 2.1%. This sample is part of a study of blood T cell repertoires in COVID-19. Study information: The United States, Italy and Spain provided the acute and convalescent COVID-19 samples. T cells, B-cell-depleted T cells, or PBMCs supplied cDNA or gDNA.

Germline CDR1 is MDHEN and CDR2 is SYDVKM. Deletions cut 1 base from V and 0 bases from J, with 9 bases between. This CDR3 is 15 amino acids long. The rearrangement links TRBV28 to TRBJ1-1, with D tentatively TRBD1 (6 bases). This clonotype originated in a man between 65 and 80 years old with active COVID-19. The sequenced sample was peripheral blood. The CDR3 region has the DNA TGTGCCAGCAGTTTATATAAGGGGGTGAACACTGAAGCTTTCTTT. Translated: CASSLYKGVNTEAFF.